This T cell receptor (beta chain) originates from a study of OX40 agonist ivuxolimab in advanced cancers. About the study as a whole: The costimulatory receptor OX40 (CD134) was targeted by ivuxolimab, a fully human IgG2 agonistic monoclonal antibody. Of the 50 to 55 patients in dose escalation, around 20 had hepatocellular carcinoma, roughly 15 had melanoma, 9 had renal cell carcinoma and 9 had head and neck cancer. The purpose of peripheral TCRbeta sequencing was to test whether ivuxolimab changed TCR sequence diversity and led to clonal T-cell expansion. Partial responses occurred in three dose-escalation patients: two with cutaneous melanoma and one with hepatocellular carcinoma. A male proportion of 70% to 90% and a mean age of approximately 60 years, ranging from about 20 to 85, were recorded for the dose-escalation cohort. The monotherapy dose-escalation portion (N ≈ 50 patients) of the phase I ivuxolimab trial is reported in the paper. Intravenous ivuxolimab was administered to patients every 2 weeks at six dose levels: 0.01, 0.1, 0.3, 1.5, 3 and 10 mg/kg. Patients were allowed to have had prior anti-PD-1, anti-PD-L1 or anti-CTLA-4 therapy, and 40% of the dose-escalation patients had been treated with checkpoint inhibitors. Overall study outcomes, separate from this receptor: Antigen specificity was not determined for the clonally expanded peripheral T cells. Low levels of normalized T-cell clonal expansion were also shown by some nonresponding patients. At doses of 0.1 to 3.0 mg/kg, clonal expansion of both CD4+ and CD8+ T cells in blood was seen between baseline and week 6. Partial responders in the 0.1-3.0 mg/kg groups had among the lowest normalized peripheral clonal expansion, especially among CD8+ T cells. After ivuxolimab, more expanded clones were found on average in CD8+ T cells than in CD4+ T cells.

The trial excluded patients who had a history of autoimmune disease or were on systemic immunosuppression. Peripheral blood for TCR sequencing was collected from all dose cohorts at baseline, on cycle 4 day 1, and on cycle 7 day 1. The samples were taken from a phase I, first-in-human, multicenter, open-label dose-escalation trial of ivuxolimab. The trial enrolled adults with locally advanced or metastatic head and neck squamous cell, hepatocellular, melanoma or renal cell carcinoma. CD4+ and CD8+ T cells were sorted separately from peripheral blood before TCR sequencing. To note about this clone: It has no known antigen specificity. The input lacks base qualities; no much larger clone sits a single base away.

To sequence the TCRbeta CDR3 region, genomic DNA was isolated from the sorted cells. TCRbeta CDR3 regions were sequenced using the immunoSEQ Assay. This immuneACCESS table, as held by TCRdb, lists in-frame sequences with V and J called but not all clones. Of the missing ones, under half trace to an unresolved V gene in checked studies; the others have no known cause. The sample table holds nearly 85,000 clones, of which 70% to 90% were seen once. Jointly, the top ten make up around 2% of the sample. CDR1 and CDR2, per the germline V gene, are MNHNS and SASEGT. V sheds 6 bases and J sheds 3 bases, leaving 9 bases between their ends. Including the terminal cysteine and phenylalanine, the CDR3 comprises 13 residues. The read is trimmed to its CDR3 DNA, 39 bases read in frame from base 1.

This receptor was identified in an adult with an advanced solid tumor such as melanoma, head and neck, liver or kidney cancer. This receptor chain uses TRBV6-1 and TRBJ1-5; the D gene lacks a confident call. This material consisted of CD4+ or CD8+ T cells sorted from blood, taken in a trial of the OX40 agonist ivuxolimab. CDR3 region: CASRVSNNQPQHF. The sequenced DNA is TGTGCCAGCAGGGTTTCGAACAATCAGCCCCAGCATTTT.